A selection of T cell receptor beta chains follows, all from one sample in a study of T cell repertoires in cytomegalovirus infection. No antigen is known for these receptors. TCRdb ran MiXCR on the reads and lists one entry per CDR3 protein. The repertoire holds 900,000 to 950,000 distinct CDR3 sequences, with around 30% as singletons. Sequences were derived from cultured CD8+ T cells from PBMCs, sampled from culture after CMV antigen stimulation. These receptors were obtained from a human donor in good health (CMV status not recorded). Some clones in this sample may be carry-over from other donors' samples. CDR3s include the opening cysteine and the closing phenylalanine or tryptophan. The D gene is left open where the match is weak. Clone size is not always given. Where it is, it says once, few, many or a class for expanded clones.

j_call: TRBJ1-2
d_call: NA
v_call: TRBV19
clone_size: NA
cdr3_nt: TGTGCCAGTAGTCCGGCGCCCGGGTCTAACTATGGCTACACCTTC
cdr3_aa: CASSPAPGSNYGYTF

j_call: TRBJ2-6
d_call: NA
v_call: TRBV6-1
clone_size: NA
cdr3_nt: TGTGCCAGCAGGATTTGGCAGCCAAGGTCTGGGGCCAACGTCCTGACTTTC
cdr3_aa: CASRIWQPRSGANVLTF

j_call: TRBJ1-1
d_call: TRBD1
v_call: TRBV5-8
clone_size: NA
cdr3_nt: TGTGCCAGCAGTCGGGACAGGGAGTTGGGGAACACTGAAGCTTTCTTT
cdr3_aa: CASSRDRELGNTEAFF

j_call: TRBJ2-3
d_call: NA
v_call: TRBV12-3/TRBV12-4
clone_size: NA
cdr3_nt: TGTGCCAGCAATTCCGGGGGGACAGTAAATTTT
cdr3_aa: CASNSGGTVNF

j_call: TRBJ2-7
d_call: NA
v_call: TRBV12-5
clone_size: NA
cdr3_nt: TGTGCTAGTGGTTTGACTTTCCCGATCTACGAGCAGTACTTC
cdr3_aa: CASGLTFPIYEQYF

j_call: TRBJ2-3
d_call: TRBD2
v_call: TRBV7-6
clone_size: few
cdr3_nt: TGTGCCGTATTACTAGCGGGCACAGATACGCAGTATTTT
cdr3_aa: CAVLLAGTDTQYF

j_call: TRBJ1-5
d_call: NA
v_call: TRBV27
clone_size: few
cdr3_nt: TGTGCCAGCAGTTCTCTCGGACAGTTTTTTTTCAATCAGCCCCAGCATTTT
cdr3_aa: CASSSLGQFFFNQPQHF

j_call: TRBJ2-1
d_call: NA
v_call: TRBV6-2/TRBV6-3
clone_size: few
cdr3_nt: TGTGCCAGCAGTTACAGGGGGGCGGGATACAATGAGCAGTTCTTC
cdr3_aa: CASSYRGAGYNEQFF

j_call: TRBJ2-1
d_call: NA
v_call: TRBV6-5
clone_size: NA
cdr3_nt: TGTGCCAGCAGTTACTCGGGGACCCACTACAATGAGCAGTTCTTC
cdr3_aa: CASSYSGTHYNEQFF

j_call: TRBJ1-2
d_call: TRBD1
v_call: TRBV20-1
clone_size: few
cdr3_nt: TGCAGTGCTAGATCTTGGGACAGGGGGAACTATGGCTACACCTTC
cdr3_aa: CSARSWDRGNYGYTF

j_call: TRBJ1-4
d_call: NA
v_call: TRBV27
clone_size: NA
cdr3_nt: TGTGCCAGCAGTTTATGGCGGGGAACGAGGGAGAAACTGTTTTTT
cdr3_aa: CASSLWRGTREKLFF

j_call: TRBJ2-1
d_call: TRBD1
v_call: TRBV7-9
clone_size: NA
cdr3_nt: TGTGCCAGCAGCTTAGTGGGTAGGACAGGGGCGAAGTTCTTC
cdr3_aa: CASSLVGRTGAKFF

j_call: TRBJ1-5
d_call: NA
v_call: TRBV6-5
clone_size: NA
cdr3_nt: TGTGCCAGCGGCCCCGGGTCGTATCAGCCCCAGCATTTT
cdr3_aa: CASGPGSYQPQHF

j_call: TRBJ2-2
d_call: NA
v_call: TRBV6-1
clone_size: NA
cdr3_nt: TGTGCCAGCAGTGAATATGCCCTCCTTGAGAACACCGGGGAGCTGTTTTTT
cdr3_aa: CASSEYALLENTGELFF

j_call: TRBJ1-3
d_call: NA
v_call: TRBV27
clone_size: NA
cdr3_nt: TGTGCCAGCAGTACCAAGAGCCGGGGGATCTCTGGAAACACCATATATTTT
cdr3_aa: CASSTKSRGISGNTIYF

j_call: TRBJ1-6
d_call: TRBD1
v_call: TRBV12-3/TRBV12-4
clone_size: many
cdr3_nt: TGTGCCAGCAGTCAAGGGGGCTATCGGAATTCACCCCTCCACTTT
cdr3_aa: CASSQGGYRNSPLHF

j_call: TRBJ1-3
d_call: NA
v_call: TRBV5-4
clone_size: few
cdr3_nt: TGTGCCAGCAGCTTGGGCAGCGTCCATGGTGGAAACACCATATATTTT
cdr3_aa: CASSLGSVHGGNTIYF